Given below is one TCR beta chain in context. What it binds is unknown. This specimen belongs to a study of shared clonotypes between healthy human individuals. Both subsets, CD45RA+ naive and CD45RA-negative memory, were split from the CD4+ cells. Regarding the study as a whole: Naive CD4 clonotype sharing across several donors was around 5.5%.

Profiling relied on immunoSEQ multiplex PCR, and the TCRdb table lists in-frame clones only, not all of them. The sample includes about 1.5 million clones, around 98% seen only once; the top ten take about 0.45%. J lost 0 bases, V lost 7 bases, and 2 bases had no gene match. CDR1 SQVTM and CDR2 ANQGSEA come from the germline V gene. The CDR3 is 13 residues long. The sequenced sample was naive CD4+ T cells sorted from blood. Regarding subset: CD45RA+ positively selected. The receptor's source is a man aged 25-40 years in good health. V is TRBV29-1 and J is TRBJ1-3, with 8 nucleotides matching TRBD1. CDR3 DNA sequence: TGCAGCGGGACAGGGAACTCTGGAAACACCATATATTTT. It translates to CSGTGNSGNTIYF.